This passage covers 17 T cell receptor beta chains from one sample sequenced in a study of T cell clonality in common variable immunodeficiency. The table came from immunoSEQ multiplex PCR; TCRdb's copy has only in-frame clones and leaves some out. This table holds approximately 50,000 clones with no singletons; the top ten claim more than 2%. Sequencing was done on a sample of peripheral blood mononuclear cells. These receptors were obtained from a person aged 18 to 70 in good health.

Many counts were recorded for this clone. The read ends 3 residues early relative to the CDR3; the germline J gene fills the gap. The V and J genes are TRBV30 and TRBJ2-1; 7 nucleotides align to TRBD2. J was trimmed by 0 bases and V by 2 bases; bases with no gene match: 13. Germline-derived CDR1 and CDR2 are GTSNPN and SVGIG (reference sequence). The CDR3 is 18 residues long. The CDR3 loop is CAWSKASGYTLSYNEQFF. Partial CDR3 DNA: TGTGCCTGGAGTAAGGCTAGCGGTTATACCCTCTCCTACAATGAG.

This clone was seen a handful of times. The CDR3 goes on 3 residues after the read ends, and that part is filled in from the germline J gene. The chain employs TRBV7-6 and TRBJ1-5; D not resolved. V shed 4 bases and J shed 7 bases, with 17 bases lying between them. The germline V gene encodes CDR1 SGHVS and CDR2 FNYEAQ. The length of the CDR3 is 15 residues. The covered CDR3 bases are TGTGCCAGCAGCTCGTCTGGAGGGTATCAACAGCCC. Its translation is CASSSSGGYQQP. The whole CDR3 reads CASSSSGGYQQPQHF. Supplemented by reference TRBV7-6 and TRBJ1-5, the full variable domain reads GAGVSQSPRYKVTKRGQDVALRCDPISGHVSLYWYRQALGQGPEFLTYFNYEAQQDKSGLPNDRFSAERPEGSISTLTIQRTEQRDSAMYRCASSSSGGYQQPQHFGDGTRLSIL.

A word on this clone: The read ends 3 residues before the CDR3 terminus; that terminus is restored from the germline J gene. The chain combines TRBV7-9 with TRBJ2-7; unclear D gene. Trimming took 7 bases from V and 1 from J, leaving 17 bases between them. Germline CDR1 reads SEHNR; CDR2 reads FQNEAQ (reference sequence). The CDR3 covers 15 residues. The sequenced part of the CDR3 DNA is TGTGCCAGCAACTCGTACCAAACAGTTTCCTACGAG. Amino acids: CASNSYQTVSYE. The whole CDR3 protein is CASNSYQTVSYEQYF. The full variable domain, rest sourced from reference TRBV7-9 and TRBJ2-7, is DTGVSQNPRHKITKRGQNVTFRCDPISEHNRLYWYRQTLGQGPEFLTYFQNEAQLEKSRLLSDRFSAERPKGSFSTLEIQRTEQGDSAMYLCASNSYQTVSYEQYFGPGTRLTVT.

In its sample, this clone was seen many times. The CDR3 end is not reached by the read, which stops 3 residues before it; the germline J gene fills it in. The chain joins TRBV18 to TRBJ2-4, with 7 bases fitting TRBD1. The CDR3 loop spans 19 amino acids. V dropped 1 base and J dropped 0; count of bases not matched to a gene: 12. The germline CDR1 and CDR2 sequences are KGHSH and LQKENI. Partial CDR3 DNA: TGTGCCAGCTCACCACGGAATACTGGGACAGTCCTAGCCAAAAACATT. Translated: CASSPRNTGTVLAKNI. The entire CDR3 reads CASSPRNTGTVLAKNIQYF.

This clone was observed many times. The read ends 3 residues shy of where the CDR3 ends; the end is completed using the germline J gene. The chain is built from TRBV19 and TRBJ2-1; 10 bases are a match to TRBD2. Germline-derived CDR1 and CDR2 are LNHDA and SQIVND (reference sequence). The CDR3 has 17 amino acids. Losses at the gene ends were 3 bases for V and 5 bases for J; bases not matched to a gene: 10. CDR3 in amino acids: CASSIRISGRIDNEQFF. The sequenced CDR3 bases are TGTGCCAGTAGTATCAGGATTAGCGGGAGGATCGACAATGAG. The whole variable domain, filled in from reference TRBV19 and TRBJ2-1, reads DGGITQSPKYLFRKEGQNVTLSCEQNLNHDAMYWYRQDPGQGLRLIYYSQIVNDFQKGDIAEGYSVSREKKESFPLTVTSAQKNPTAFYLCASSIRISGRIDNEQFFGPGTRLTVL.

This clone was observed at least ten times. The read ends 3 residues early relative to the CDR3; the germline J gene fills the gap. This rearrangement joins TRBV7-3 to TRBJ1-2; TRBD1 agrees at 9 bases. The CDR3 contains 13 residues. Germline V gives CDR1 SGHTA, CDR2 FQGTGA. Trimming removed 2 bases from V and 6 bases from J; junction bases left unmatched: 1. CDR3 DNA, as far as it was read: TGTGCCAGCAGCTTACGGACAGGGGATGGC. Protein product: CASSLRTGDG. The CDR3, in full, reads CASSLRTGDGYTF. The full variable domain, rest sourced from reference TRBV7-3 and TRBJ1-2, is GAGVSQTPSNKVTEKGKYVELRCDPISGHTALYWYRQSLGQGPEFLIYFQGTGAADDSGLPNDRFFAVRPEGSVSTLKIQRTERGDSAVYLCASSLRTGDGYTFGSGTRLTVV.

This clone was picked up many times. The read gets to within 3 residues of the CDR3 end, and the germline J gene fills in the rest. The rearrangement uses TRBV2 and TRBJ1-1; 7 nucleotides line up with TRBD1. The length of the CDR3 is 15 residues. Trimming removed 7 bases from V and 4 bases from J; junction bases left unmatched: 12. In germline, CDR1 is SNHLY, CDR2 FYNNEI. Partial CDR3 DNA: TGTGCCAGCAATCGTCAGGGGGTAGTAGGCACTGAA. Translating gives CASNRQGVVGTE. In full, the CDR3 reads CASNRQGVVGTEAFF. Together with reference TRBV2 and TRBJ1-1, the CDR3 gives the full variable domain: EPEVTQTPSHQVTQMGQEVILRCVPISNHLYFYWYRQILGQKVEFLVSFYNNEISEKSEIFDDQFSVERPDGSNFTLKIRSTKLEDSAMYFCASNRQGVVGTEAFFGQGTRLTVV.

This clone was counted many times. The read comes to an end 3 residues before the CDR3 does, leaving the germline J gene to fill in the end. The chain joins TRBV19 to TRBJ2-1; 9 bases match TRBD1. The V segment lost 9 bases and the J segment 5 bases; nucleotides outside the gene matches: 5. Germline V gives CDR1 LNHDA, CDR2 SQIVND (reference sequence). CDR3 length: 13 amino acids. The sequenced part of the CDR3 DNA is TGTGCCAGCGGACAGGGGTTCAACAATGAG. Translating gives CASGQGFNNE. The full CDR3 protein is CASGQGFNNEQFF.

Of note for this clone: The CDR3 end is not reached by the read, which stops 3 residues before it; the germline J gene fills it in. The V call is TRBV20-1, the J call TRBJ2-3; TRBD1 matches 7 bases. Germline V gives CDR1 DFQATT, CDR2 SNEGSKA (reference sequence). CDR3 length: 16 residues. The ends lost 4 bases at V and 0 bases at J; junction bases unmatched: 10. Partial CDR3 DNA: TGCAGTGCTAAAGGGCCACAGGGGATTAGCACAGATACG. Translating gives CSAKGPQGISTDT. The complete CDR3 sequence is CSAKGPQGISTDTQYF.

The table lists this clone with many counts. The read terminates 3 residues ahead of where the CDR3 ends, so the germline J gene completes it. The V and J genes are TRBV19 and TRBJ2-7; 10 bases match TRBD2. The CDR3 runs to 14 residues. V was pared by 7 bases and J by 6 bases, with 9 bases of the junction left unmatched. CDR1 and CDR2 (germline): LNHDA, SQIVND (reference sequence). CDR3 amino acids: CASTQSGGAVEQYF. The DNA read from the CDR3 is TGTGCCAGTACCCAAAGCGGGGGGGCTGTCGAG.

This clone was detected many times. CDR3 sequence reads: CASSIRPDTTNEKLFF. Incomplete CDR3 DNA: TGTGCCAGTAGTATTCGGCCAGACACAACTAATGAAAAA. The chain recombines TRBV19 with TRBJ1-4; D ambiguous. The read gets to within 3 residues of the CDR3 end, and the germline J gene fills in the rest. V lost 3 bases to trimming and J lost 0 bases, with 11 bases between them. Germline assignment: CDR1 LNHDA and CDR2 SQIVND (reference sequence). CDR3 size: 16 residues.

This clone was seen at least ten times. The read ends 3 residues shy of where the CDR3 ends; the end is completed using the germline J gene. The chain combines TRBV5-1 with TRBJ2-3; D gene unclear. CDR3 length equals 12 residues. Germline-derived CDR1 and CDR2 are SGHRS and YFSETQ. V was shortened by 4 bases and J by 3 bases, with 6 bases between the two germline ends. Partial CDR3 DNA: TGCGCCAGCAGCATCTTGACAGATACG. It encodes CASSILTDT. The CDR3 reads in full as CASSILTDTQYF.

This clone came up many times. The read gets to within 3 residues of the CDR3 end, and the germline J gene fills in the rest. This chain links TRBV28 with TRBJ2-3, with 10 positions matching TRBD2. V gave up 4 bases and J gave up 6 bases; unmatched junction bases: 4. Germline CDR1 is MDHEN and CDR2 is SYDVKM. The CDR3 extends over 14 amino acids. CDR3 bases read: TGTGCCAGCAGTTATCCTAGCGGGAGTGATACG. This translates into CASSYPSGSDT. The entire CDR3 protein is CASSYPSGSDTQYF.

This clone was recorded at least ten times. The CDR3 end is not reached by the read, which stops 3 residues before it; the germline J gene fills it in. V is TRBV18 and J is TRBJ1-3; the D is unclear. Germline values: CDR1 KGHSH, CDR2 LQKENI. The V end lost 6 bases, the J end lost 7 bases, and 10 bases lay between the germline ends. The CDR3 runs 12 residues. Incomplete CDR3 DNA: TGTGCCAGCTCTGGGTACGGGAACACC. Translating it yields CASSGYGNT. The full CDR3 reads CASSGYGNTIYF.

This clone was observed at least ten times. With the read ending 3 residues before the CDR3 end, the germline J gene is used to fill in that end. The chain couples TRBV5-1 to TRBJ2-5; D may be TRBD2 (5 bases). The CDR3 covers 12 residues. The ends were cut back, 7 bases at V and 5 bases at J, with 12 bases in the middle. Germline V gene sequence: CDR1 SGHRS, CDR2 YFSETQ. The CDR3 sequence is CASCEGLETQYF. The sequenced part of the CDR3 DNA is TGCGCCAGCTGCGAGGGTTTGGAGACC.

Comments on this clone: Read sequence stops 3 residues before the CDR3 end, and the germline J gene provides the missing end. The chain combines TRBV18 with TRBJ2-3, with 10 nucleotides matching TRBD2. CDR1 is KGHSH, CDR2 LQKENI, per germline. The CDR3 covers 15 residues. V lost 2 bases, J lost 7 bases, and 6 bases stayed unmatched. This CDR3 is CASSPGLAGVNTQYF. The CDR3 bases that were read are TGTGCCAGCTCACCAGGGCTAGCGGGAGTTAATACG.

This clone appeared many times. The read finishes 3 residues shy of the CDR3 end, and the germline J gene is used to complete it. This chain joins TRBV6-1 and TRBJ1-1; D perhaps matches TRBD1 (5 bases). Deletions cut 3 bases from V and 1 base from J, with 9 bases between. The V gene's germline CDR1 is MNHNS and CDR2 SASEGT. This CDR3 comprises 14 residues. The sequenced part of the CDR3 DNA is TGTGCCAGCAGTGACCTTGACAGGAACACTGAA. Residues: CASSDLDRNTE. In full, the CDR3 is CASSDLDRNTEAFF.